The present TCR beta chain was sequenced within a study of CD8 T cells in Susac syndrome. Overall study context: When their blood was taken, patients with Susac syndrome were therapy-naive, taking corticosteroids, or taking intravenous immunoglobulin alone.

cDNA came from about 0.46 to 1 ug RNA primed by random hexamers. The authors amplified TCR beta CDR3 across 54 Vbeta and 13 Jbeta using immunoSEQ multiplex PCR. One entry per CDR3 protein results from TCRdb running MiXCR on the immunoSEQ multiplex PCR reads. The table shows about 190,000 distinct CDR3 sequences, with 95% occurring only once. The germline gives CDR1 GTSNPN, CDR2 SVGIG (reference sequence). The ends were cut back, 0 bases at V and 4 bases at J, with 10 bases in the middle. This CDR3 has 14 amino acids. TCR beta sequences were obtained from blood CD8+ and CD4+ T cells. The rearrangement links TRBV30 to TRBJ1-5, with D perhaps matching TRBD1 (5 bases). The specimen was CD4+ T cells from PBMCs. The clonotype originates from a human donor with Susac syndrome. CDR3 DNA: TGTGCCTGGAGTGTATTTGGGGGGAATCAGCCCCAGCATTTT. Protein product: CAWSVFGGNQPQHF.